The text below deals with one T cell receptor beta chain. There is no known antigen for this receptor. No much larger clone is present one base from it, and per-base qualities are unavailable. According to the study, the label for this sample's time point signals: baseline before first vaccination. Samples from vaccinated people were obtained from the UK trials COV001 and COV002, which included a single-blind randomized controlled phase 2/3 trial of AZD1222 (ChAdOx1 nCoV-19) in healthy adults. For TCRbeta chain sequencing, PBMC samples from trial participants were taken at day 0 and at day 28 after the second dose. The entry originates in a study of T cell responses to AZD1222 COVID-19 vaccine listed by TCRdb under 2021. Context from the whole study: AZD1222 recipients given second doses at about 4 weeks or at about 12 weeks were pooled, since spike-specific TCR depth and breadth were not found to differ between the two schedules. Trial participants were enrolled by age into 18-55, 56-69 and 70-plus year subgroups, with about 150, 27 and 61 TCR-sequenced participants respectively. A total of about 230 trial participants underwent TCR sequencing, of whom about 200 received two doses of AZD1222 and around 25 received two doses of the MenACWY control vaccine.

Beyond this particular receptor, the publication reports: After two AZD1222 doses, spike-specific TCR breadth and depth were significantly higher than at day 0 and than in MenACWY recipients. Because no day 14 peak-response samples were available, repertoires were characterized only after the peak T cell response. Participants were mostly white British and included more females than males, and it was suggested by the authors that clonal diversity may have been underestimated. CD4 TCRs associated with the vaccine covered the entire spike protein, and the dominant responses were in regions 160-218 and 743-854. In the small 56-69-year group, the increase in depth fell short of significance, most likely because of low power. Reportedly, almost half of the unique spike-specific TCRs recognized epitopes lying outside the regions that are mutated in the B.1.351 and B.1.1.7 variants. Only five to seven AZD1222 recipients were SARS-CoV-2 seropositive at baseline, limiting conclusions about previously exposed vaccinees.

The CDR3 regions of human TCRbeta chains were analyzed by immunosequencing. Under the source paper's analysis protocol: Repertoire TCRs were matched against a reference library of SARS-CoV-2-specific TCRs generated with the MIRA antigen-specificity platform. Breadth meant the fraction of unique TCRs that were SARS-CoV-2-associated, whereas depth meant the fraction of total T cells that were SARS-CoV-2-associated. Using the MIRA data, every spike-specific TCR was mapped to the spike region that the TCR reacted to and assigned to either a CD4 or a CD8 class. Log10-transformed breadth and depth values were compared by one-way ANOVA with Sidak's multiple comparisons tests. Held by TCRdb, this immuneACCESS table contains in-frame sequences only and omits some clones. Under half of the omission traces to an unresolved V gene where checked; the cause of the rest is unknown. The DNA was the basis for D and trimming; V, J and clone size are from that table. A total of under 200,000 clones appear in this sample, about nine tenths of them only once. The ten largest clones capture over 4.5% of the sample.

Sequencing was performed on peripheral blood, taken on day 0 of AZD1222 vaccination. This TCR was sampled from an adult in good health.

The CDR3 protein is CAISGSVGQGTRGEQFF. The nucleotide sequence reads TGTGCCATCAGTGGGTCAGTCGGACAGGGGACGAGGGGTGAGCAGTTCTTC. The rearrangement joined TRBV10-3 to TRBJ2-1, with 9 bases in between that match TRBD1. Trimmed from V: 4 bases; trimmed from J: 9 bases; junction bases lacking a gene match: 16. Looking up the germline V gene yields CDR1 ENHRY and CDR2 SYGVKD. CDR3 length: 17 amino acids, cysteine to phenylalanine. The kept DNA is CDR3 alone, 51 bases in frame from the first base.